The clone carrying this T cell receptor beta chain was observed a handful of times. Its antigen is still unknown. Germline and genes: mouse. The read ends 4 residues early relative to the CDR3; the germline J gene fills the gap. The sample belongs to a study of CD8+ T cells in alopecia areata. Notes on the study in general: Possibly as an HLA-related effect, TCR sharing across patients appeared less clear than in mice.

Markers used for sorting pooled cutaneous lymph node cells were CD4, CD8alpha, NKG2D, NKG2ACE and others. Extraction and reverse transcription of RNA yielded cDNA as the sequencing template. Sequenced by immunoSEQ multiplex PCR; TCRdb stores in-frame clones only, minus some. The sample has 290,000 or so clones, none seen only once. There are 14 residues in the CDR3. With 5 bases clipped from V and 0 bases from J, the junction kept 6 bases outside the gene matches. Germline CDR1 is GKSSPN and CDR2 is SITVG. V gene TRBV31 combines with J gene TRBJ1-2; 7 bases line up with TRBD1. This TCR was sampled from a C3H/HeJ mouse with alopecia areata. The strain's MHC: H2-k. Sequenced: CD4+ T cells sorted from a lymph node. The CDR3 bases that were read are TGTGCCTGGGTCTCCGGGACAGCAAACTCC. Residues: CAWVSGTANS. The CDR3 reads in full as CAWVSGTANSDYTF.